This TCR beta chain was sequenced for a study of T cell responses to AZD1222 COVID-19 vaccine. The protocol was immunoSEQ multiplex PCR, while the TCRdb copy is restricted to in-frame clones and leaves out a portion. In the table there are under 110,000 clones, about 86% of which are singletons. With respect to this clone: Its matching antigen is unknown. This specimen includes other DNA sequences encoding the same CDR3.

General study points: Along spike, vaccine-associated CD4 TCRs were found throughout, with dominance at 160-218 and 743-854. Clonal diversity was possibly underestimated, and the donors were mostly white British, with more females. Seropositivity was recorded at baseline in only a handful of AZD1222 recipients. A reported finding is that nearly half of spike-specific TCRs target unmutated variant regions.

The germline V gene encodes CDR1 MDHEN and CDR2 SYDVKM. The CDR3 is made up of 14 amino acids. The V gene end was trimmed by 4 bases and the J gene end by 4 bases; junction bases not matched to a gene: 3. The chain links TRBV28 to TRBJ1-2; 10 bases match TRBD1. The receptor was derived from an adult in good health. Specimen: peripheral blood, collected on day 0 of AZD1222 vaccination. In nucleotides, the CDR3 is TGTGCCAGCAGTTCGACAGGGGGCGGCTATGGCTACACCTTC. It translates to CASSSTGGGYGYTF.